This TCR beta chain was identified during a study of molecular identifiers for immune sequencing clone quantification (dated by TCRdb to between 2017 and 2018). In the study overall: In a replicate experiment, RNA from around 18,000 or 91,000 naive CD8 T cells was split into five aliquots, four of which were sequenced. CD8 T cells were used in a methods study to benchmark molecular-identifier clustering-based TCR repertoire sequencing (MIDCIRS) and TCR RNA copy counting.

This clonotype has more than one count but fewer than ten. Its antigen target is currently unknown. Nothing much larger sits one base from this clone, and base qualities are not available. To prepare the library, PCR was applied. These reads were obtained on an Illumina HiSeq 4000. Bulk TCR libraries were prepared as previously described, using TCR primers listed in Table S5. The Qiagen AllPrep DNA/RNA kit was used to purify total RNA. Before analysis, reads from multiple sequencing runs of one library were combined. As for how the authors treated the data: Reads were retained only if an exact TCR constant sequence was present, and the retained reads were trimmed to 150 nt and grouped according to their 12-nt molecular barcodes. Within each barcode group, reads were sub-clustered at a 15% Levenshtein threshold, and quality-weighted consensus sequences were built per RNA molecule. Non-functional sequences were discarded, and so were lower-count sequences lying one edit away from another sequence. Barcode sub-clusters with fewer than 20% of the maximum read count were removed, based on fitting two negative binomial distributions. TCRdb redid the processing of the public reads, applying fastp at Q25 and MiXCR, and retained in-frame beta chains. CDR3 protein duplicates are merged, each entry listing the most common genes and DNA. Clone size and V and J calls follow TCRdb, not the original study. The sample records more than 450,000 distinct CDR3 sequences, over 20% of which are singletons. The ten biggest clones cover about 0.8% of the sample.

Looking up the germline V gene (reference sequence) yields CDR1 DFQATT and CDR2 SNEGSKA. V and J lose 6 bases and 4 bases, and a span of 21 bases separates them. The CDR3 sequence holds 15 residues, the cysteine and phenylalanine included. The DNA shown is the 45-base CDR3, in frame from base 1. Study-wide conclusions, independent of this receptor: The sizes of highly expanded clones could end up underestimated when identical TCR molecules share a barcode. Modeling indicated about 3 TCR RNA copies recovered per cell, compared with 7.5 to 10 by digital PCR, which implies a capture efficiency of about 31%. In CMV-specific effector cells, clones with more than 20 RNA copies accounted for over 99% of molecules, whereas in naive cells such clones accounted for under 1%. A single cell's worth of spiked-in Jurkat TCR RNA was reported detectable even among one million naive CD8 T cells. When barcode sub-clustering was not used, chimeric consensus sequences inflated TCR diversity, with chimeras reaching as high as 47%. The naive libraries included spiked-in Jurkat TCR RNA (approximately 11 copies' worth), and this RNA is not part of the donor repertoire.

Libraries of naive CD8 T cells were built from about 19,000 to 1,100,000 sorted cells, with 10%, 30% or 50% of the purified RNA used. Naive CD8 T cells were FACS-sorted as CD8+CD4-CCR7+CD45RA+ on a BD FACSAria II into RLT Plus buffer. Approximately eleven TCR copies' worth of Jurkat RNA were spiked into roughly 20,000-1,000,000 naive CD8 T cell samples to test detection sensitivity. Enrichment of CD8 T cells was performed with RosetteSep CD8+ T Cell Enrichment Cocktail and Ficoll-Paque, after which ACK red cell lysis was carried out. The source is a human donor in good health. Some libraries in this study had Jurkat cell RNA spiked in. Input material: naive CD8+ T cells from blood, with Jurkat cell RNA spiked in. Explained via the paper, the cell subset or site label denotes: FACS-sorted CD8+CD4-CCR7+CD45RA+ naive T cells. The chain is assembled from TRBV20-1 and TRBJ1-1; tentative D gene TRBD1, with 5 bases matching. CDR3 loop: CSAPQGKGNFTEAFF. The nucleotide sequence reads as follows: TGCAGTGCCCCGCAGGGTAAAGGGAATTTCACTGAAGCTTTCTTT.